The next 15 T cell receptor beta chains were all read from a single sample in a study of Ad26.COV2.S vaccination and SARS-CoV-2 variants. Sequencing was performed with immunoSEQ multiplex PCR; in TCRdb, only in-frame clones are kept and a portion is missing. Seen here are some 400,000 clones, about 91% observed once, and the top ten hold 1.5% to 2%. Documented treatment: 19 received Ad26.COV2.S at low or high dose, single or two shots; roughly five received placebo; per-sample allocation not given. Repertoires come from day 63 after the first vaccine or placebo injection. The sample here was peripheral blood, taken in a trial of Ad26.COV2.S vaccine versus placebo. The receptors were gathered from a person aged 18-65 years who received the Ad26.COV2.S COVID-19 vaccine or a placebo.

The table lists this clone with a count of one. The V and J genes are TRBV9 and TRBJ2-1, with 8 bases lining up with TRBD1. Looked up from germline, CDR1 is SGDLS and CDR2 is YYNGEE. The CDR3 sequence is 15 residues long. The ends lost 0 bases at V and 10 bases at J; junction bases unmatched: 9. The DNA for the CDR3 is TGTGCCAGCAGCGTAGCGGCAGGGGGCCCAGAGGAGCAGTTCTTC. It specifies CASSVAAGGPEEQFF.

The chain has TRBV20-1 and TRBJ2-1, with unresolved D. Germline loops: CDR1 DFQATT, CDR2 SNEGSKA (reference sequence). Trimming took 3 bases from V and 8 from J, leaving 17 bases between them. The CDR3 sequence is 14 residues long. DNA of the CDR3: TGCAGTGCTAGTTACGACCACCCGGTGGATGAGCAGTTCTTC. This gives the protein CSASYDHPVDEQFF.

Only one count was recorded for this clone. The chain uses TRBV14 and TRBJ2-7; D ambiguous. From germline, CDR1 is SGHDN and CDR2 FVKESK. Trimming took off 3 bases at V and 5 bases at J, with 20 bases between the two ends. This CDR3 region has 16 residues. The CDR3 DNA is TGTGCCAGCAGCCATTTTGAACGGGCGTCCCGGAACGAGCAGTACTTC. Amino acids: CASSHFERASRNEQYF.

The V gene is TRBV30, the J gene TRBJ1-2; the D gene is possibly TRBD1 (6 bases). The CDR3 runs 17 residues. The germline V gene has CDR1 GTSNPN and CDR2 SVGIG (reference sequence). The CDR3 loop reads CALAGERVQGLSYGYTF. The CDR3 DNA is TGTGCTTTAGCGGGGGAGCGAGTACAGGGACTGAGCTATGGCTACACCTTC.

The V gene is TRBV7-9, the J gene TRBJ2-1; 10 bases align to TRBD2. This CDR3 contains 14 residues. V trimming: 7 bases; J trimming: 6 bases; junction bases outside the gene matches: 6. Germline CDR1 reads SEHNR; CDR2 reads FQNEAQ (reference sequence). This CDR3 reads CASISGRASNEQFF. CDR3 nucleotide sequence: TGTGCCAGCATCAGCGGGAGGGCCTCCAATGAGCAGTTCTTC.

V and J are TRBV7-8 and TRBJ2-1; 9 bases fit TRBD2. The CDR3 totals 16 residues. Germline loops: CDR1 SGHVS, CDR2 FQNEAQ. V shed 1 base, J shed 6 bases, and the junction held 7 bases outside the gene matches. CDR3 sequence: CASSLVAGEIGNEQFF. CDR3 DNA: TGTGCCAGCAGCTTAGTAGCGGGAGAAATCGGCAATGAGCAGTTCTTC.

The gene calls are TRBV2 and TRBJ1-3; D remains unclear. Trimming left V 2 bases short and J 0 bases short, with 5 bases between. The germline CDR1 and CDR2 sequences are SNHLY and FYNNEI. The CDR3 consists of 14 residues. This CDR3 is CASSETDSGNTIYF. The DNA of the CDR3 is TGTGCCAGCAGTGAAACGGACTCTGGAAACACCATATATTTT. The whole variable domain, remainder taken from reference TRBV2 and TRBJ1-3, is EPEVTQTPSHQVTQMGQEVILRCVPISNHLYFYWYRQILGQKVEFLVSFYNNEISEKSEIFDDQFSVERPDGSNFTLKIRSTKLEDSAMYFCASSETDSGNTIYFGEGSWLTVV.

The CDR3 region has the DNA TGTGCCAGCAGTACCGACAGGGGGCTACGAGAGCAGTACTTC. This encodes CASSTDRGLREQYF. The chain couples TRBV28 to TRBJ2-7; 10 bases are a match to TRBD1. The CDR3 is made up of 14 amino acids. V trimming: 5 bases; J trimming: 7 bases; junction bases outside the gene matches: 8. The germline V gene encodes CDR1 MDHEN and CDR2 SYDVKM.

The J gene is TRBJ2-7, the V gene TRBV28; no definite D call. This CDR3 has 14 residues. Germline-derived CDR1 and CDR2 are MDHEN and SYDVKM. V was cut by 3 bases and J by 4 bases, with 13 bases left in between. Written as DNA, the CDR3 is TGTGCCAGCAGTTTCCCTGGGGAAACATACGAGCAGTACTTC. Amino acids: CASSFPGETYEQYF. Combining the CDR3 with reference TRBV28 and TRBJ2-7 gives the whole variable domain DVKVTQSSRYLVKRTGEKVFLECVQDMDHENMFWYRQDPGLGLRLIYFSYDVKMKEKGDIPEGYSVSREKKERFSLILESASTNQTSMYLCASSFPGETYEQYFGPGTRLTVT.

The CDR3 coding sequence is TGTGCCAGCAGTGAAGCAGGGAGGGCCGGGGAGCTGTTTTTT. Residues: CASSEAGRAGELFF. The V call is TRBV2, the J call TRBJ2-2; 7 nucleotides align to TRBD2. The ends lost 0 bases at V and 6 bases at J; junction bases unmatched: 1. In germline, CDR1 is SNHLY, CDR2 FYNNEI. The CDR3 covers 14 residues. Full variable domain (rest looked up from reference TRBV2 and TRBJ2-2): EPEVTQTPSHQVTQMGQEVILRCVPISNHLYFYWYRQILGQKVEFLVSFYNNEISEKSEIFDDQFSVERPDGSNFTLKIRSTKLEDSAMYFCASSEAGRAGELFFGEGSRLTVL.

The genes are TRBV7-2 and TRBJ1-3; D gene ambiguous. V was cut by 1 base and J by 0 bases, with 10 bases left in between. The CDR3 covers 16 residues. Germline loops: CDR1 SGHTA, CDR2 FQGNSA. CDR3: CASSLGPQNSGNTIYF. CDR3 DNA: TGTGCCAGCAGCTTAGGACCCCAGAACTCTGGAAACACCATATATTTT.

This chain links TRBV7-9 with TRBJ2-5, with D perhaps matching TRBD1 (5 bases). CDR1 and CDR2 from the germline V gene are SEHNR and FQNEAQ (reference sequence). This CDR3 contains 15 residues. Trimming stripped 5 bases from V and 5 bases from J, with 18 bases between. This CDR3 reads CASSVPGNNAETQYF. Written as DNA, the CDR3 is TGTGCCAGCAGCGTACCAGGGAATAATGCGGAGACCCAGTACTTC.

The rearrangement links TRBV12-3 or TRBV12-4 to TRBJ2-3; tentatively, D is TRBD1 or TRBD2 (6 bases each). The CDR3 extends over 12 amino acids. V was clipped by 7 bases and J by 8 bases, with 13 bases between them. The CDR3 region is CASKGGHTTQYF. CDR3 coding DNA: TGTGCCAGCAAGGGGGGACATACTACGCAGTATTTT.

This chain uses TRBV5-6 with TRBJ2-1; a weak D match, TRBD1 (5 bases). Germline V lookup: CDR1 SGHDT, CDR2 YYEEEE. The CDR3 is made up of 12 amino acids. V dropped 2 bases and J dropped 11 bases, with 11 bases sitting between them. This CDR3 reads CASSFGAGQQFF. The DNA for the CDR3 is TGTGCCAGCAGCTTTGGGGCCGGGCAGCAGTTCTTC.

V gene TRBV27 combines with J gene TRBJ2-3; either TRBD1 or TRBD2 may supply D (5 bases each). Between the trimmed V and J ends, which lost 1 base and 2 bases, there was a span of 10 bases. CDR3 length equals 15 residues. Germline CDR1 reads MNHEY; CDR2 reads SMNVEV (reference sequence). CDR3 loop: CASSLWGLITDTQYF. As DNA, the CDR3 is TGTGCCAGCAGTTTATGGGGGTTAATCACAGATACGCAGTATTTT.